The entry below gives a single T cell receptor (beta chain) sequence along with its context. No antigen is known for it. At one end, the junction sequence differs from germline, possibly due to a read error. The sample originates from a study of tumor-infiltrating lymphocytes in primary liver carcinoma. Study outcomes and limitations: Just around 8-24% of top clones spanned all five tumor regions.

From about 530 ng total RNA, TCR beta cDNA was generated with a primer in the constant region. A slightly modified ARM-PCR protocol with three nested multiplex PCR rounds produced these TCR beta libraries. The first two PCR rounds used TRBV1-TRBV30 forward primers with a C-beta reverse primer, nine to eleven cycles each. MiXCR was run by TCRdb on the multiplex PCR reads, yielding one entry per CDR3 protein. Here the sample spans some 190,000 distinct CDR3 sequences, over 80% being singletons. Germline V CDR1 and CDR2: MNHNS, SASEGT. The CDR3 length is 14 residues. Co-extraction of RNA and DNA was performed on 20-30 mg of unsorted bulk tissue. These patients lived with chronic HBV infection and had never been treated. Every tumor was sampled at five separate regions.

V usage is TRBV6-1 and J usage is TRBJ2-1; D gene ambiguous. What was sequenced was tumor tissue from primary liver carcinoma. This TCR came from a man aged 35-49 years with primary liver carcinoma and hepatitis B virus infection. The CDR3 DNA is TGTACCAGCAGTGTCAAACTTACGTACAATGAGCAGTTCTTC. It specifies CTSSVKLTYNEQFF.